Listed here are 23 T cell receptor beta chains from one sample, sequenced in a study of T cells in Graves' hyperthyroidism and ophthalmopathy (dated by TCRdb to about 2019). The protocol used for the library was multiplex PCR. TCRdb records Illumina HiSeq 2000 as the sequencer. The TCR beta CDR3 regions were amplified from RNA transcripts. For the first round of RT-PCR on the TCR CDR3, the HTBI primer set was used together with the Qiagen OneStep RT-PCR kit. Using fastp trimming at Q25 and MiXCR clonotype assembly, TCRdb reanalyzed the public sequencing data and kept in-frame beta chains. Each entry is one CDR3 protein sequence, shown with its most common DNA and genes. Recorded for this sample are hundreds of thousands of distinct CDR3 sequences; 15% to 20% of them occurred a single time. The ten largest clones represent 3.8% of the sample. What was sequenced was blood. These receptors originate from a woman in her twenties or thirties with Graves' hyperthyroidism.

This sequence joins TRBV19 and TRBJ2-7; a weak D match, TRBD1 (6 bases). CDR1 and CDR2 (germline): LNHDA, SQIVND (reference sequence). Trimming took off 1 base at V and 2 bases at J, with 15 bases between the two ends. This CDR3 spans 16 amino acids. CDR3 DNA: TGTGCCAGTAGTATAGGATCGGTACAGGGTCCCTACGAGCAGTACTTC. It specifies CASSIGSVQGPYEQYF.

This clonotype was picked up many times. One base away lies a much larger clone, so this may be a sequencing read error. This chain connects TRBV7-8 to TRBJ2-1, with D unresolved. Trimming left V 2 bases short and J 5 bases short, with 4 bases between. Germline V gene sequence: CDR1 SGHVS, CDR2 FQNEAQ. The CDR3 has 12 residues. For the CDR3, the DNA is TGTGCCAGCAGCTTACCGAACAATGAGCAGTTCTTC. Translated: CASSLPNNEQFF.

This clonotype was picked up a small number of times. The chain recombines TRBV11-2 with TRBJ2-3; 12 positions match TRBD1. This CDR3 contains 17 residues. Germline CDR1 SGHAT, CDR2 FQNNGV. The V segment lost 1 base and the J segment 4 bases; nucleotides outside the gene matches: 6. The CDR3: CASSLAPGQGASDTQYF. For the CDR3, the DNA is TGTGCCAGCAGCTTAGCTCCGGGACAGGGGGCCTCAGATACGCAGTATTTT.

This chain connects TRBV20-1 to TRBJ2-3, with 10 bases identical to TRBD2. Germline CDR1 reads DFQATT; CDR2 reads SNEGSKA (reference sequence). V gave up 3 bases and J gave up 2 bases; unmatched junction bases: 8. This CDR3 spans 16 amino acids. The CDR3 coding sequence is TGCAGTGCTAGCCCCCTAGCGGGAGTAGTCACAGATACGCAGTATTTT. Translating it yields CSASPLAGVVTDTQYF.

This clonotype appeared a single time. The chain combines TRBV5-1 with TRBJ2-3; TRBD2 matches at 8 bases. After removal of 0 bases from V and 4 bases from J, the junction contained 4 bases not matched to a gene. Germline lookup yields CDR1 SGHRS and CDR2 YFSETQ. The CDR3 has 15 residues. The CDR3 region has the DNA TGCGCCAGCAGCTTGGTGACTAGCGTGGCAGATACGCAGTATTTT. Amino acids: CASSLVTSVADTQYF.

This rearrangement joins TRBV6-1 to TRBJ1-2; 8 bases agree with TRBD1. Germline V gene sequence: CDR1 MNHNS, CDR2 SASEGT. The V gene end was trimmed by 6 bases and the J gene end by 4 bases; junction bases not matched to a gene: 13. The CDR3 contains 16 residues. This chain's CDR3 is CASSKGQGRAPYGYTF. The CDR3 DNA reads TGTGCCAGCAGCAAAGGACAGGGACGTGCCCCCTATGGCTACACCTTC.

This clonotype appeared many times. The chain joins TRBV5-6 to TRBJ2-3; D might be TRBD1 or TRBD2, each matching 5 bases. The CDR3 length is 15 residues. The V gene lost 5 bases and the J gene lost 2 bases, with 15 bases spanning the gap. CDR1 is SGHDT and CDR2 is YYEEEE in the germline V gene. CDR3 sequence (DNA): TGTGCCAGCAGGCTGACAGCGGACTTCACAGATACGCAGTATTTT. This codes for CASRLTADFTDTQYF.

J is TRBJ2-3 and V is TRBV12-3 or TRBV12-4; 7 bases match TRBD2. This CDR3 spans 18 amino acids. V trimming: 1 base; J trimming: 4 bases; junction bases outside the gene matches: 14. The CDR3 DNA follows: TGTGCCAGCAGTTTAGAACAAGGACTAGGATTATCCCCAGATACGCAGTATTTT. It specifies CASSLEQGLGLSPDTQYF.

This clonotype was counted only a few times. The V and J genes are TRBV12-3 or TRBV12-4 and TRBJ2-7, with 7 bases that match TRBD2. The CDR3 runs to 17 residues. Trimming cost V 6 bases and J 4 bases; bases outside gene matches: 18. CDR3 residues: CASSRILAGRAGYEQYF. The CDR3 nucleotides read TGTGCCAGCAGCCGTATCTTGGCGGGGAGGGCCGGTTACGAGCAGTACTTC.

Ten or more counts support this clonotype. The chain uses TRBV11-2 and TRBJ2-1; TRBD2 aligns across 14 bases. The CDR3 has 17 amino acids. V shed 3 bases, J shed 7 bases, and the junction held 8 bases outside the gene matches. Germline-derived CDR1 and CDR2 are SGHAT and FQNNGV. The CDR3 reads CASSLGLAGDWVNEQFF. For the CDR3, the DNA is TGTGCCAGCAGCTTGGGACTAGCGGGAGACTGGGTAAATGAGCAGTTCTTC.

The V and J genes are TRBV6-2 or TRBV6-3 and TRBJ2-2; TRBD2 agrees at 10 bases. The V gene end was trimmed by 7 bases and the J gene end by 5 bases; junction bases not matched to a gene: 4. The CDR3 extends over 14 amino acids. The germline V gene encodes CDR1 MNHEY and CDR2 SVGEGT. The CDR3 region has the DNA TGTGCCAGCAAGGAACTAGCGGGAACCGGGGAGCTGTTTTTT. The encoded protein is CASKELAGTGELFF.

The sample holds many counts of this clonotype. The chain is built from TRBV30 and TRBJ2-5; 11 bases agree with TRBD1. This CDR3 contains 15 residues. CDR1 GTSNPN and CDR2 SVGIG come from the germline V gene (reference sequence). Trimming removed 2 bases from V and 5 bases from J; junction bases left unmatched: 7. Written as DNA, the CDR3 is TGTGCCTGGAGTCCTCGTGGGACAGGGGGGGAGACCCAGTACTTC. Protein: CAWSPRGTGGETQYF.

This clonotype occurred a few times. The chain carries TRBV4-1 and TRBJ1-4; tentative D call: TRBD1 (5 bases). The V gene's germline CDR1 is MGHRA and CDR2 YSYEKL. There are 13 residues in the CDR3. Trimming cost V 1 base and J 7 bases, with 7 bases left between them. CDR3 DNA sequence: TGCGCCAGCAGCCAAGTTGGGGGTGAAAAACTGTTTTTT. Its translation: CASSQVGGEKLFF.

The chain combines TRBV5-1 with TRBJ2-1; 12 bases are shared with TRBD2. With the DNA end fitting TRBJ2-7 better, the J assignment may be wrong. The CDR3 is 15 residues long. Germline-derived CDR1 and CDR2 are SGHRS and YFSETQ. CDR3 in amino acids: CASRTSGSTYNEQYF. Written as DNA, the CDR3 is TGCGCCAGCAGGACTAGCGGGAGCACGTACAATGAGCAGTACTTC.

The chain carries TRBV10-3 and TRBJ2-1; possible D gene TRBD1, 6 bases. CDR1 and CDR2 from the germline V gene are ENHRY and SYGVKD. CDR3 length: 15 amino acids. Trimming removed 4 bases at V and 4 bases at J, with 14 bases between. Written as DNA, the CDR3 is TGTGCCATCAGTGGTAGGGGGTACGAATACAATGAGCAGTTCTTC. It specifies CAISGRGYEYNEQFF.

This clonotype was observed a few times. The chain couples TRBV12-3 or TRBV12-4 to TRBJ2-7; possible D gene TRBD2, 6 bases. Trimming stripped 5 bases from V and 0 bases from J, with 14 bases between. The CDR3 consists of 15 residues. The CDR3 nucleotides are TGTGCCAGCAGTCCCTCCGGGACTGACTCCTACGAGCAGTACTTC. Translating it yields CASSPSGTDSYEQYF.

In its sample, this clonotype was seen many times. The chain links TRBV6-2 or TRBV6-3 to TRBJ2-7; D is ambiguous. The germline gives CDR1 MNHEY, CDR2 SVGEGT. V was shortened by 8 bases and J by 1 base, with 15 bases between the two germline ends. The CDR3 has 14 residues. The CDR3 sequence is CASSYGLSSYEQYF. The CDR3 DNA reads as TGTGCCAGCTCGTATGGTCTTTCATCCTACGAGCAGTACTTC.

This clonotype showed up many times. V gene TRBV3-1 combines with J gene TRBJ2-5, with D unresolved. Germline V gives CDR1 LGHDT, CDR2 YNNKEL (reference sequence). The V end was cut by 1 base, the J end by 5 bases, with 5 bases between. The CDR3 has 12 amino acids. The CDR3: CASSQAWETQYF. The CDR3 region has the DNA TGTGCCAGCAGCCAAGCTTGGGAGACCCAGTACTTC.

At least ten counts were recorded for this clonotype. The J gene is TRBJ2-7, the V gene TRBV20-1, with 7 bases lining up with TRBD1. The ends lost 4 bases at V and 0 bases at J; junction bases unmatched: 3. Per germline, CDR1 DFQATT and CDR2 SNEGSKA (reference sequence). The CDR3 is made up of 13 amino acids. In DNA, the CDR3 is TGCAGTGCTAAGGACAGGAGCTCCTACGAGCAGTACTTC. Its protein is CSAKDRSSYEQYF.

The chain couples TRBV2 to TRBJ1-2; D might be TRBD1 (5 bases). Germline loops: CDR1 SNHLY, CDR2 FYNNEI. CDR3 length: 15 residues. V lost 4 bases and J 1 base, leaving 13 bases between the germline ends. CDR3 bases: TGTGCCAGCAGTGTAGGGACGGCGTTTAACTATGGCTACACCTTC. This gives the protein CASSVGTAFNYGYTF.

This clonotype appeared many times. The chain combines TRBV28 with TRBJ2-7, with TRBD1 matching over 7 bases. CDR3 length equals 14 residues. Per germline, CDR1 MDHEN and CDR2 SYDVKM. The V gene end was trimmed by 4 bases and the J gene end by 4 bases; junction bases not matched to a gene: 7. The CDR3 loop is CASSSRQGEYEQYF. CDR3 DNA sequence: TGTGCCAGCAGTTCCAGACAGGGAGAGTACGAGCAGTACTTC. Based on the CDR3 plus reference TRBV28 and TRBJ2-7, the full variable domain is DVKVTQSSRYLVKRTGEKVFLECVQDMDHENMFWYRQDPGLGLRLIYFSYDVKMKEKGDIPEGYSVSREKKERFSLILESASTNQTSMYLCASSSRQGEYEQYFGPGTRLTVT.

The CDR3 DNA follows: TGTGCCAGCAGTGGGGACAGGGTGTCGATTTACGAGCAGTACTTC. Translated, it gives CASSGDRVSIYEQYF. The chain uses TRBV2 and TRBJ2-7; 9 bases map to TRBD1. The J segment lost 4 bases and the V segment lost 4 bases, leaving 8 bases of the junction unmatched. CDR1 and CDR2 from the germline V gene are SNHLY and FYNNEI. The CDR3 covers 15 residues.

The sample holds many counts of this clonotype. V and J are TRBV6-5 and TRBJ1-1, with D uncertain. The germline gives CDR1 MNHEY, CDR2 SVGAGI. The germline V and J ends were trimmed by 0 bases and 5 bases, with 10 bases remaining between them. The CDR3 spans 14 residues. The CDR3 region is CASSYSNVGTEAFF. The CDR3 nucleotides are TGTGCCAGCAGTTACTCGAACGTAGGGACTGAAGCTTTCTTT.